A single sample is the source of the 5 T cell receptor beta chains below, sequenced in a study of technical replicates of blood from several donors. Sequencing was performed with immunoSEQ multiplex PCR; in TCRdb, only in-frame clones are kept and a portion is missing. The table records nearly 80,000 clones, 95% to 97% of them present only once. The material sequenced was T cells isolated from PBMCs. Source of these receptors: a human donor in good health.

The chain combines TRBV5-6 with TRBJ1-3; D is unclear. From germline, CDR1 is SGHDT and CDR2 YYEEEE. The CDR3 is made up of 14 amino acids. Between the trimmed V and J ends, which lost 1 base and 1 base, there was a span of 6 bases. The CDR3 sequence: CASSLLLSGNTIYF. DNA of the CDR3: TGTGCCAGCAGCTTGTTGTTATCTGGAAACACCATATATTTT.

V usage is TRBV2 and J usage is TRBJ2-5, with a tentative D call TRBD2 (6 bases). V was trimmed by 10 bases and J by 5 bases, leaving 23 bases between them. CDR3 length equals 15 residues. Germline CDR1 and CDR2: SNHLY and FYNNEI. The CDR3, as DNA: TGTGCCATCCAAGCCGGGACTGGGCCCAGGGAGACCCAGTACTTC. Encoded protein: CAIQAGTGPRETQYF.

The chain has TRBV11-2 and TRBJ1-1, with 12 bases lining up with TRBD1. This CDR3 comprises 17 residues. Per the germline V gene, CDR1 is SGHAT and CDR2 is FQNNGV. V was pared by 5 bases and J by 6 bases, with 13 bases of the junction left unmatched. The chain's CDR3 is CASSQWGTGGTWAEAFF. In DNA, the CDR3 is TGTGCCAGCAGCCAGTGGGGGACAGGGGGCACTTGGGCTGAAGCTTTCTTT.

The J gene is TRBJ1-4, the V gene TRBV5-1, with a tentative D call TRBD1 (6 bases). CDR1 is SGHRS, CDR2 YFSETQ, per germline. This CDR3 has 15 residues. V lost 5 bases and J 7 bases, leaving 18 bases between the germline ends. The CDR3 sequence is CASSPSDSIVEKLFF. CDR3 nucleotides: TGCGCCAGCAGTCCGTCGGACAGCATAGTTGAAAAACTGTTTTTT.

The chain uses TRBV6-6 and TRBJ2-7; the D gene is possibly TRBD1 (5 bases). Trimming took off 5 bases at V and 2 bases at J, with 10 bases between the two ends. This CDR3 is 13 amino acids long. Germline-derived CDR1 and CDR2 are MNHNY and SVGAGI (reference sequence). The CDR3 coding sequence is TGTGCCAGCAGTGCAGGACACCCCTACGAGCAGTACTTC. Translating gives CASSAGHPYEQYF.